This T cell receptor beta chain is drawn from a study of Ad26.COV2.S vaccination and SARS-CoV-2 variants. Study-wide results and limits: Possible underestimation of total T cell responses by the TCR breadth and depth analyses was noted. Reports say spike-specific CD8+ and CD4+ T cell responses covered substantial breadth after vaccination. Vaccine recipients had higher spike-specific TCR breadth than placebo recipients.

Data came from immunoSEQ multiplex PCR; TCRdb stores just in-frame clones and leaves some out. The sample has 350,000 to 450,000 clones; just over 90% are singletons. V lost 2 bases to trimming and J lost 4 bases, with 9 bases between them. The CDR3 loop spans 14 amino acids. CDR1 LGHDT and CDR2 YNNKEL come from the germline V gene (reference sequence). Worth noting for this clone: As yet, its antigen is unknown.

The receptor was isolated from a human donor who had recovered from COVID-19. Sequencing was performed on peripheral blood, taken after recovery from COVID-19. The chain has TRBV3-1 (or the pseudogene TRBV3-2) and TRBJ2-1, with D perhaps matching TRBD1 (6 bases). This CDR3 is CASSQRTAYNEQFF. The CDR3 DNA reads TGTGCCAGCAGCCAACGGACAGCGTACAATGAGCAGTTCTTC.